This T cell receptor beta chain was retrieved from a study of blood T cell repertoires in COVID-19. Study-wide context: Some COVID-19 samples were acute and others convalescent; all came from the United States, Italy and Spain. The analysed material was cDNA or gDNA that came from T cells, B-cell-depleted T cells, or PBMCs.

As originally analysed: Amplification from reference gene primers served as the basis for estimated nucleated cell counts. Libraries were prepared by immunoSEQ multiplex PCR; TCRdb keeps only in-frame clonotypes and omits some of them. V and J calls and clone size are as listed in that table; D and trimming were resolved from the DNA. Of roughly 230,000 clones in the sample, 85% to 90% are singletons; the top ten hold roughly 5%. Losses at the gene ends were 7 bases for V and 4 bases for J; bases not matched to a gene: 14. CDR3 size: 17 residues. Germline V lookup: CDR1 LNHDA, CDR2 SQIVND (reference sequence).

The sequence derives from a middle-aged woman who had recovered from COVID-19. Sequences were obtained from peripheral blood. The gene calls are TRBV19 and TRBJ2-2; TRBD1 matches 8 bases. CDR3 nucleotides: TGTGCCAGTACCAAAAAGGGGGACAGGCTTCCCACCGGGGAGCTGTTTTTT. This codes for CASTKKGDRLPTGELFF.